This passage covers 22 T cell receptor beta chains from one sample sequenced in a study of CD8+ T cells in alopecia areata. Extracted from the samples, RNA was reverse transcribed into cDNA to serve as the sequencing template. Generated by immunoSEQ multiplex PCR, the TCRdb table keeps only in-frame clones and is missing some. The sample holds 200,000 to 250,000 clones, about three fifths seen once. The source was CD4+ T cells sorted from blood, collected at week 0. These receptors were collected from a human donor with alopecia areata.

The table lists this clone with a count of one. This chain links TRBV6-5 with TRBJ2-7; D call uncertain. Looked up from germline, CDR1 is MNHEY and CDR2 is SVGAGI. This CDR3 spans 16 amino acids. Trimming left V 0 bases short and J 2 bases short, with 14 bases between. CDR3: CASSYSLVGPTYEQYF. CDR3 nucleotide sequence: TGTGCCAGCAGTTACTCGCTTGTAGGGCCTACCTACGAGCAGTACTTC.

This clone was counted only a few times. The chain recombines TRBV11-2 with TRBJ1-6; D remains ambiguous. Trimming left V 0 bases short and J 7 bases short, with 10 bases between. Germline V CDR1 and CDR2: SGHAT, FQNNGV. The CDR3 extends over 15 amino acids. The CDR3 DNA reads TGTGCCAGCAGCTTAGATTCCCGGAGGAATTCACCCCTCCACTTT. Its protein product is CASSLDSRRNSPLHF.

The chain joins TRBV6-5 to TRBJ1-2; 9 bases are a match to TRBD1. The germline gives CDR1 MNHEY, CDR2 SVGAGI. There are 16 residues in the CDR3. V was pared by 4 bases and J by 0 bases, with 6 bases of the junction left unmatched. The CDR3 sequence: CASSSPRDRANYGYTF. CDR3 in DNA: TGTGCCAGCAGTTCCCCTCGGGACAGGGCTAACTATGGCTACACCTTC.

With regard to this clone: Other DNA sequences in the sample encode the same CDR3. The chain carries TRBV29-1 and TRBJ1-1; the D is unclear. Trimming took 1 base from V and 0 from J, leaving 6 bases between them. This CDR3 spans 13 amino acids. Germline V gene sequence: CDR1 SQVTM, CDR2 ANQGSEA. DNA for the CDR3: TGCAGCGTTGAAGGCAGACTGAACACTGAAGCTTTCTTT. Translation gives CSVEGRLNTEAFF.

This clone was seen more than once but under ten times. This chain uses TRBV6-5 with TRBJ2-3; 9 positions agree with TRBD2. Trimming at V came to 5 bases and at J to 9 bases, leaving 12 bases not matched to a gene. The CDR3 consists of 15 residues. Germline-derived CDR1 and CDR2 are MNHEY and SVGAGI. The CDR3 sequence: CASSSAGGRLATQYF. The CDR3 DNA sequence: TGTGCCAGCAGTAGCGCGGGGGGGCGCTTGGCGACGCAGTATTTT.

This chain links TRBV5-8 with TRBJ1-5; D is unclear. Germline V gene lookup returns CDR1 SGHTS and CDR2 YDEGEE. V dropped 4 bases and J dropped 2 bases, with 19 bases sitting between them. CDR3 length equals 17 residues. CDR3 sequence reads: CASSRSTPTQGNQPQHF. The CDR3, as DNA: TGTGCCAGCAGCCGATCGACGCCAACCCAGGGCAATCAGCCCCAGCATTTT. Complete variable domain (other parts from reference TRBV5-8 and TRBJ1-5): EAGVTQSPTHLIKTRGQQATLRCSPISGHTSVYWYQQALGLGLQFLLWYDEGEERNRGNFPPRFSGRQFPNYSSELNVNALELEDSALYLCASSRSTPTQGNQPQHFGDGTRLSIL.

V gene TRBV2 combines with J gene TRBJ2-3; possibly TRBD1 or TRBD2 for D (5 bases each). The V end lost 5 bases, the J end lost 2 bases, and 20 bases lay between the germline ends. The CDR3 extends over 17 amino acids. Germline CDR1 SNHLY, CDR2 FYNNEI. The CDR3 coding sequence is TGTGCCAGCAGTCCCCTGCTCAACCGGGACGTCACAGATACGCAGTATTTT. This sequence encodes CASSPLLNRDVTDTQYF.

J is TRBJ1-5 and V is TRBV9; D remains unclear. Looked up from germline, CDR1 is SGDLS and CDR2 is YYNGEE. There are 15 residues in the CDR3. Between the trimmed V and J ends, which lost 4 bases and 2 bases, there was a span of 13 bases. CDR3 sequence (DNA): TGTGCCAGCAGCCCGGAGGGTGGGCGCAATCAGCCCCAGCATTTT. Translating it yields CASSPEGGRNQPQHF.

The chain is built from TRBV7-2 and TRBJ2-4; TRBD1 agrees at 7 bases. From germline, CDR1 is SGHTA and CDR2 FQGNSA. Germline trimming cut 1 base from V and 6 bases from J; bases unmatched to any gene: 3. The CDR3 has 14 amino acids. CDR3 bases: TGTGCCAGCAGCTTAGTCCGGGACAGAAACATTCAGTACTTC. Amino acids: CASSLVRDRNIQYF. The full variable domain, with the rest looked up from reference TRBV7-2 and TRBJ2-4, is GAGVSQSPSNKVTEKGKDVELRCDPISGHTALYWYRQSLGQGLEFLIYFQGNSAPDKSGLPSDRFSAERTGGSVSTLTIQRTQQEDSAVYLCASSLVRDRNIQYFGAGTRLSVL.

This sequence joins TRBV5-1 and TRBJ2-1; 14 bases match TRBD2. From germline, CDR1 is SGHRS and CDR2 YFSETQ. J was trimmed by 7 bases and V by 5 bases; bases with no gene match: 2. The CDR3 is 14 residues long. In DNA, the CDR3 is TGCGCCAGCAGACGGACTAGCGGGGGGAATGAGCAGTTCTTC. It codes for CASRRTSGGNEQFF.

The CDR3 nucleotides are TGTGCCAGCAGGGGACGGGACGCGGTTTTCTTC. Translation gives CASRGRDAVFF. The J gene is TRBJ2-1, the V gene TRBV2; perhaps D is TRBD1 or TRBD2 (5 bases each). This CDR3 is built from 11 residues. The germline CDR1 and CDR2 sequences are SNHLY and FYNNEI. Between the trimmed V and J ends, which lost 6 bases and 16 bases, there was a span of 16 bases.

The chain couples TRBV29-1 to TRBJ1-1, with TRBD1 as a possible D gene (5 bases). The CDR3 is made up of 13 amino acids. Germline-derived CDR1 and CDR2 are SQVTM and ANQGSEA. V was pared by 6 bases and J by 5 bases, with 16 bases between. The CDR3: CSVNKPGRTEAFF. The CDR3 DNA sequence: TGCAGCGTAAACAAACCAGGGAGGACTGAAGCTTTCTTT.

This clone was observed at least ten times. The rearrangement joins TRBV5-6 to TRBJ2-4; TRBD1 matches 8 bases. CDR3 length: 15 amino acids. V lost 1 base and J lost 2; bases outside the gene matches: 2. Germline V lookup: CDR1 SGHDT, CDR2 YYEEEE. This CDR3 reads CASSLRTGPKNIQYF. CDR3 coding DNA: TGTGCCAGCAGCTTGCGGACAGGGCCCAAAAACATTCAGTACTTC.

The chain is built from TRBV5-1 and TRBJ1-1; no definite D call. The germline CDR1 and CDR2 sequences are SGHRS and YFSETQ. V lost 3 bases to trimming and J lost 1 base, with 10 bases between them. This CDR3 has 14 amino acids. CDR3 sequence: CASSYPDGNTEAFF. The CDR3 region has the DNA TGCGCCAGCAGCTATCCAGATGGGAACACTGAAGCTTTCTTT.

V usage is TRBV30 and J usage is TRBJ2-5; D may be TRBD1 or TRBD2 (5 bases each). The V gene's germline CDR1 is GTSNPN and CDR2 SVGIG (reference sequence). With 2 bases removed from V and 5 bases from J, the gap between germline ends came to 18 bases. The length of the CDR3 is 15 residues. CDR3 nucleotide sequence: TGTGCCTGGAGTAGCGGTGCAGGGTGGGGTGAGACCCAGTACTTC. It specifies CAWSSGAGWGETQYF.

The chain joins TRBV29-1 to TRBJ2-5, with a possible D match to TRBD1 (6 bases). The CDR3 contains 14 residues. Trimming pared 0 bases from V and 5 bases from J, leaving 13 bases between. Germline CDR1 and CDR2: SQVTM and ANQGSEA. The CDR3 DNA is TGCAGCGTTGAAGAAGTCGGGCAGGGGGAGACCCAGTACTTC. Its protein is CSVEEVGQGETQYF.

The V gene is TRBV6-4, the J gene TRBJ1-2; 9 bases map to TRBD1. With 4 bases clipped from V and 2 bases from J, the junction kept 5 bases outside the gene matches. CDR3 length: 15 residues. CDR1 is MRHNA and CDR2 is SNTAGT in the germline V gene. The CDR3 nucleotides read TGTGCCAGCAGTGTAGGACAGGGGAAGAACTATGGCTACACCTTC. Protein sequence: CASSVGQGKNYGYTF.

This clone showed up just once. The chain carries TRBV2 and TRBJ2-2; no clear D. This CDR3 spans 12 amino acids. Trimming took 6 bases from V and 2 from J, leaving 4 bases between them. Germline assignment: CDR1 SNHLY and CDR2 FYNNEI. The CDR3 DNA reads TGTGCCAGCAGCCCCAACACCGGGGAGCTGTTTTTT. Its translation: CASSPNTGELFF.

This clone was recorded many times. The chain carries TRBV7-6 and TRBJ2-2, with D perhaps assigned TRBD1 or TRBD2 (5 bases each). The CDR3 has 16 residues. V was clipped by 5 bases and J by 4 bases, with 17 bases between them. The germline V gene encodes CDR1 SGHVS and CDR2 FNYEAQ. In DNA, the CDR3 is TGTGCCAGCAGCCCCCGACCCGGGACGTTCACCGGGGAGCTGTTTTTT. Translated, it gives CASSPRPGTFTGELFF.

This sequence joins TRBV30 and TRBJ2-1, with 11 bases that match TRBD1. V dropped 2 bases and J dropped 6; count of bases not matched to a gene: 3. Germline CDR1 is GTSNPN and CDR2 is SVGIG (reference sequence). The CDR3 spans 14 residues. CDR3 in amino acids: CAWSFGTGGNEQFF. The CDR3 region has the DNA TGTGCCTGGAGTTTTGGGACAGGGGGCAATGAGCAGTTCTTC. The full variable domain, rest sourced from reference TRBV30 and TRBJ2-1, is SQTIHQWPATLVQPVGSPLSLECTVEGTSNPNLYWYRQAAGRGLQLLFYSVGIGQISSEVPQNLSASRPQDRQFILSSKKLLLSDSGFYLCAWSFGTGGNEQFFGPGTRLTVL.

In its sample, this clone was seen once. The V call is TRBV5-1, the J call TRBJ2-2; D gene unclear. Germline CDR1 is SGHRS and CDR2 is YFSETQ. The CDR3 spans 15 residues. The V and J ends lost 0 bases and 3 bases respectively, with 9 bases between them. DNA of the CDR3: TGCGCCAGCAGCTTGGGCCTCGATTACACCGGGGAGCTGTTTTTT. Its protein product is CASSLGLDYTGELFF.

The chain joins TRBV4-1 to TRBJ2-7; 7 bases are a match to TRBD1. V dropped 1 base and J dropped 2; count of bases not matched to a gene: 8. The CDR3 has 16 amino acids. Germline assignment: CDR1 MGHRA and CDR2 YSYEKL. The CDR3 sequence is CASSQGPRDRTYEQYF. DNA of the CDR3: TGCGCCAGCAGCCAAGGCCCCCGGGACAGAACCTACGAGCAGTACTTC.